This TCR beta chain was sequenced in a study of blood T cells in healthy people across ages. As to this clonotype: The antigen is undetermined.

The CDR3 covers 14 residues. Trimming removed 2 bases at V and 1 base at J, with 9 bases between. CDR1 SNHLY and CDR2 FYNNEI come from the germline V gene. A J-beta primer mix and a sample-barcoded 5' primer were used in a second PCR of about 6 to 12 cycles. TCRdb re-analysed the 5' RACE reads in MiXCR, keeping a single row per CDR3 protein. This table has about 760,000 distinct CDR3 sequences, roughly 25% appearing once. Broader study findings: Versus aged donors, long-lived donors had higher diversity and more naive CD4+ cells.

The same specimen was also included in a second study, on T cells of mothers and their children. That study adds: The second PCR's M1S primer added sample barcodes and 2-4 random nucleotides.

This TCR came from a boy younger than 18 in good health. The chain joins TRBV2 to TRBJ2-7; unclear D gene. The specimen sequenced was blood. In DNA form, the CDR3 reads TGTGCCAGCAGTGAAAAGGCGGTATCCTACGAGCAGTACTTC. Protein: CASSEKAVSYEQYF.